This T cell receptor (beta chain) was sequenced in a study of response to subunit inactivated influenza vaccine. Points from the study as a whole: Seasonal influenza vaccination, on each occasion, was suggested by the authors to recruit few new T cells.

This clonotype was seen a handful of times. Its antigen is not identified. TCRdb independently ran MiXCR on the RT-PCR reads; one entry per CDR3 protein. Of about 570,000 distinct CDR3 sequences listed, approximately 10% are singletons. V shed 0 bases, J shed 5 bases, and the junction held 10 bases outside the gene matches. The CDR3 spans 17 residues. CDR1 is MNHEY, CDR2 SVGAGI, per germline. This rearrangement joins TRBV6-5 to TRBJ2-5, with 9 bases identical to TRBD1. The sample in question was PBMCs from blood, obtained on the day of vaccination. This TCR derives from a man aged 50 to 60 who received an inactivated influenza vaccine. CDR3 nucleotide sequence: TGTGCCAGCAGTTACTCGATTGCGAGGACAGGGGACGAGACCCAGTACTTC. This translates into CASSYSIARTGDETQYF.